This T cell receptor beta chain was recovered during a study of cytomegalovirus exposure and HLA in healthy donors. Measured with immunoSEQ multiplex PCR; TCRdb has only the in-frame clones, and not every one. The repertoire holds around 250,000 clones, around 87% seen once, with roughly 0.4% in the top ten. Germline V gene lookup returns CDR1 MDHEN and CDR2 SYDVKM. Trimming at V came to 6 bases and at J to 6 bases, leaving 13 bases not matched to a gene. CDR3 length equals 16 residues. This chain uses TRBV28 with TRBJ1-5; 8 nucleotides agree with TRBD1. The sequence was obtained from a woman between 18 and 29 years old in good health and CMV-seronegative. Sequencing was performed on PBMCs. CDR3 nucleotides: TGTGCCAGCAGAATGGGGGCCCAGGGGGCCCTTCAGCCCCAGCATTTT. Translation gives CASRMGAQGALQPQHF.